This T cell receptor beta chain was observed in a study of CD4+ T cells in melanoma. Germline V lookup: CDR1 SGHRS, CDR2 YFSETQ. V was clipped by 4 bases and J by 9 bases; unmatched bases: 9. The CDR3 loop spans 15 amino acids. The table came from immunoSEQ multiplex PCR; TCRdb's copy has only in-frame clones and leaves some out. The sample gives about 9,900 clones, approximately 78% of which show up once; about 24% is in the top ten. V gene TRBV5-1 combines with J gene TRBJ2-1; 11 bases map to TRBD2. The TCR originated in a human donor with melanoma. The source material was tumor tissue. The CDR3 nucleotides read TGCGCCAGCAGCCCCAGGGCGCTAGCGGGGGGTGAGCAGTTCTTC. Residues: CASSPRALAGGEQFF.